This T cell receptor (beta chain) was recovered during a study of cytomegalovirus exposure and HLA in healthy donors. This clone was counted once. The antigen remains undetermined. Points from the study as a whole: Rarity held for most TCR sequences, but there were some public TCRs that occurred in many donors. The authors listed 150 to 200 TCR beta chains as cytomegalovirus-associated.

This CDR3 has 14 residues. The ends were cut back, 3 bases at V and 9 bases at J, with 18 bases in the middle. CDR1 MDHEN and CDR2 SYDVKM come from the germline V gene. Using immunoSEQ multiplex PCR, the repertoire was profiled, and TCRdb retains in-frame clones only, with some absent. The top ten clones hold around 2.3% of a sample with about 160,000 clones, 86% of them seen once. Sequencing was carried out using PBMCs. The chain couples TRBV28 to TRBJ2-7; TRBD1 is a possible D gene (5 bases). The TCR originated in a woman under 30 in good health and CMV-seronegative. The CDR3, as DNA: TGTGCCAGCAGTTTGGCAGGGCAGGTGCTCGGGCAGTACTTC. The encoded protein is CASSLAGQVLGQYF.